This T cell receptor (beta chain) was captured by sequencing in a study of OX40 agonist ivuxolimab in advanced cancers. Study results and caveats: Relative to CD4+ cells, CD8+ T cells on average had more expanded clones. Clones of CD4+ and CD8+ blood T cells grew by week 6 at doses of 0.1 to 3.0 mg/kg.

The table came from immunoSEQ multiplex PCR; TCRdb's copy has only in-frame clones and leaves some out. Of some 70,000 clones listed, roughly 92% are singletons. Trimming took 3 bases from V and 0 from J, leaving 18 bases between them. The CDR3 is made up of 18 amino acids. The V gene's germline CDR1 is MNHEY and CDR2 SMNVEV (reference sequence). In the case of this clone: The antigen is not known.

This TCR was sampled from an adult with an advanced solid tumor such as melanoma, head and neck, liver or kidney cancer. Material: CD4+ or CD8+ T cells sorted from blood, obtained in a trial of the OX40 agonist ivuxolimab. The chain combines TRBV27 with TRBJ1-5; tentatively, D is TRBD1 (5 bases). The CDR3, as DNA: TGTGCCAGCAGTTTGATGATCTGGGGGGATGATAGCAATCAGCCCCAGCATTTT. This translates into CASSLMIWGDDSNQPQHF.